The 16 T cell receptor beta chains below were found in one sample sequenced in a study of T cells in Graves' hyperthyroidism and ophthalmopathy. Amplification of TCR beta CDR3 regions used RNA as the template. RT-PCR in the first round (using the HTBI primer set) targeted the TCR CDR3. TCRdb reprocessed the multiplex PCR reads with MiXCR, giving one entry per CDR3 protein. The sample consists of approximately 400,000 distinct CDR3 sequences, 25% of them appearing once. Input material: blood. Receptors were obtained from a man aged 50 or older with Graves' hyperthyroidism.

This clonotype has more than one count but fewer than ten. The chain joins TRBV12-3 or TRBV12-4 to TRBJ2-7; 9 nucleotides agree with TRBD1. The CDR3 is 13 residues long. V gave up 6 bases and J gave up 5 bases; unmatched junction bases: 5. CDR3 amino acids: CASRGQGIDEQYF. The DNA of the CDR3 is TGTGCCAGCAGAGGACAGGGGATCGACGAGCAGTACTTC.

This clonotype was detected a few times. The chain joins TRBV5-1 to TRBJ2-1; 14 nucleotides line up with TRBD2. Germline CDR1 and CDR2: SGHRS and YFSETQ. The CDR3 contains 15 residues. J gave up 7 bases and V 2 bases, and 2 bases lay outside the gene matches. The CDR3 nucleotides are TGCGCCAGCAGCTTTCGGACTAGCGGGAGGAATGAGCAGTTCTTC. This sequence encodes CASSFRTSGRNEQFF.

The chain couples TRBV7-9 to TRBJ2-5; D is ambiguous. Germline lookup yields CDR1 SEHNR and CDR2 FQNEAQ (reference sequence). The CDR3 totals 14 residues. V lost 1 base and J 4 bases, leaving 10 bases between the germline ends. In DNA, the CDR3 is TGTGCCAGCAGCTTAGATGAGTCGCGAGAGACCCAGTACTTC. Translating gives CASSLDESRETQYF.

This clonotype was seen a few times. This may be a read error: a much more frequent sequence differs by one nucleotide. The chain joins TRBV6-1 to TRBJ1-1; TRBD1 is a possible D gene (5 bases). V shed 6 bases and J shed 0 bases, with 14 bases lying between them. The germline gives CDR1 MNHNS, CDR2 SASEGT. The CDR3 is made up of 15 amino acids. The CDR3 DNA reads TGTGCCAGCAGGAACCCATGGGGGATGAACACTGAAGCTTTCTTT. Protein sequence: CASRNPWGMNTEAFF.

This clonotype was seen a few times. This chain links TRBV12-5 with TRBJ1-3; D gene unclear. Germline assignment: CDR1 LGHNT and CDR2 FRNRAP. The CDR3 length is 10 residues. V lost 2 bases and J 7 bases, leaving 0 bases between the germline ends. CDR3 residues: CASGLNTIYF. The CDR3, as DNA: TGTGCTAGTGGTTTGAACACCATATATTTT.

The chain combines TRBV24-1 with TRBJ2-5; maybe TRBD2 (5 bases). The germline V gene has CDR1 KGHDR and CDR2 SFDVKD. This CDR3 is 14 amino acids long. Between the trimmed V and J ends, which lost 6 bases and 2 bases, there was a span of 12 bases. As DNA, the CDR3 is TGTGCCACCAGTATTAGAGGGCGGCAAGAGACCCAGTACTTC. It encodes CATSIRGRQETQYF.

The gene calls are TRBV12-3 or TRBV12-4 and TRBJ1-4; D perhaps matches TRBD1 (6 bases). V lost 1 base and J 13 bases, leaving 13 bases between the germline ends. The CDR3 extends over 13 amino acids. The CDR3 region has the DNA TGTGCCAGCAGTTTAGTAGAGGACAGTCTACTGTTTTTT. It yields the protein CASSLVEDSLLFF.

Comments on this clonotype: Given a much more abundant clone one base away, this may be a read error. This chain uses TRBV28 with TRBJ2-1; tentative D call: TRBD2 (5 bases). CDR3 length: 14 amino acids. Per the germline V gene, CDR1 is MDHEN and CDR2 is SYDVKM. The CDR3 here is CAGSPGGSYNEQFF. As DNA, the CDR3 is TGTGCCGGCAGTCCCGGAGGATCCTACAATGAGCAGTTCTTC.

A single count supports this clonotype. The CDR3 sequence: CASSYSRWAGPNTGELFF. Here the CDR3 DNA reads TGTGCCAGCAGTTACTCGAGGTGGGCAGGGCCGAACACCGGGGAGCTGTTTTTT. This rearrangement joins TRBV6-5 to TRBJ2-2; tentatively, D is TRBD1 (5 bases). Germline V gene sequence: CDR1 MNHEY, CDR2 SVGAGI. This CDR3 has 18 residues. V lost 0 bases, J lost 0 bases, and 14 bases lay in between.

This clonotype turned up a few times. J is TRBJ2-1 and V is TRBV12-3 or TRBV12-4, with 12 bases aligning to TRBD2. The V gene end was trimmed by 8 bases and the J gene end by 12 bases; junction bases not matched to a gene: 2. The CDR3 length is 11 residues. The CDR3 sequence is CASGLAGSQFF. The CDR3 DNA follows: TGTGCCAGCGGACTAGCGGGATCGCAGTTCTTC.

The gene calls are TRBV5-1 and TRBJ1-2; TRBD1 matches 7 bases. From germline, CDR1 is SGHRS and CDR2 YFSETQ. This CDR3 region has 14 residues. V was pared by 4 bases and J by 3 bases, with 6 bases of the junction left unmatched. The CDR3 bases are TGCGCCAGCAGCCCCCTGACAGGGTACTATGGCTACACCTTC. Amino acids: CASSPLTGYYGYTF.

The chain uses TRBV5-1 and TRBJ2-7; no clear D. Germline CDR1 SGHRS, CDR2 YFSETQ. The CDR3 is made up of 14 amino acids. V was trimmed by 0 bases and J by 4 bases, leaving 11 bases between them. The CDR3 loop is CASSLVASTYEQYF. Here the CDR3 DNA reads TGCGCCAGCAGCTTGGTGGCTAGTACTTACGAGCAGTACTTC. Combining the CDR3 with reference TRBV5-1 and TRBJ2-7 gives the whole variable domain KAGVTQTPRYLIKTRGQQVTLSCSPISGHRSVSWYQQTPGQGLQFLFEYFSETQRNKGNFPGRFSGRQFSNSRSEMNVSTLELGDSALYLCASSLVASTYEQYFGPGTRLTVT.

At least ten counts were recorded for this clonotype. V gene TRBV6-1 combines with J gene TRBJ1-1; D gene unclear. V was shortened by 1 base and J by 4 bases, with 10 bases between the two germline ends. Per the germline V gene, CDR1 is MNHNS and CDR2 is SASEGT. The CDR3 length is 14 residues. CDR3 region: CASSEVRVGTEAFF. In DNA form, the CDR3 reads TGTGCCAGCAGTGAAGTGCGGGTCGGCACTGAAGCTTTCTTT.

The genes are TRBV15 and TRBJ1-1; no clear D gene. The CDR3 has 16 amino acids. Per germline, CDR1 LNHNV and CDR2 YYDKDF (reference sequence). The germline V and J ends were trimmed by 0 bases and 0 bases, with 11 bases remaining between them. The CDR3 here is CATSRDPQWVNTEAFF. The CDR3 DNA reads TGTGCCACCAGCAGAGATCCGCAGTGGGTGAACACTGAAGCTTTCTTT.

This clonotype has just a few counts. The CDR3 DNA is TGTGCCAGCAGTCCTACACTAGCGGGAGAAGGTGGCTCCTACGAGCAGTACTTC. Translation gives CASSPTLAGEGGSYEQYF. The chain uses TRBV27 and TRBJ2-7, with 11 bases aligning to TRBD2. J was trimmed by 0 bases and V by 5 bases; bases with no gene match: 12. The CDR3 has 18 amino acids. CDR1 and CDR2 (germline): MNHEY, SMNVEV (reference sequence).

J is TRBJ2-5 and V is TRBV6-1; no firm D call. The V and J ends lost 6 bases and 2 bases respectively, with 19 bases between them. The CDR3 is made up of 16 amino acids. CDR1 and CDR2 from the germline V gene are MNHNS and SASEGT. DNA for the CDR3: TGTGCCAGCAGAACCTCCTATAGGGTAGGGCAAGAGACCCAGTACTTC. It specifies CASRTSYRVGQETQYF.